This T cell receptor beta chain was documented in a study of blood T cell repertoires in COVID-19. How the authors handled the data: From reference gene primer amplification, estimates of nucleated cell counts were derived. Clones were read by immunoSEQ multiplex PCR, and TCRdb kept only the in-frame ones, dropping some. V and J calls plus clone size are reproduced from that table; the DNA served to infer D and trimming. Among about 200,000 clones, 88% were seen once, and the ten largest hold around 4.8%. Germline V gives CDR1 SGHTA, CDR2 FQGNSA. This CDR3 comprises 15 residues. V was clipped by 5 bases and J by 1 base, with 15 bases between them.

This chain joins TRBV7-2 and TRBJ2-7; D gene ambiguous. This receptor was obtained from a human donor in a cohort sampled during active COVID-19. Material for sequencing was peripheral blood. CDR3 residues: CASSQTPGPSYEQYF. Here the CDR3 DNA reads TGTGCCAGCAGCCAAACGCCTGGGCCTTCCTACGAGCAGTACTTC.